A selection of T cell receptor beta chains follows, all from one sample in a study of T cell repertoires and HLA-DP antigens. The table came from immunoSEQ multiplex PCR; TCRdb's copy has only in-frame clones and leaves some out. The sample shows over 60,000 clones, just under 80% of them seen only once. Antigens of these TCRs are unknown. Sequencing was performed on CD4+ T cells from PBMCs. The receptors stem from a man aged 55 to 70 in good health and CMV-seronegative. The CDR3 runs from the conserved cysteine through the conserved F or W. A D gene is named only where the DNA matches it firmly. Not every row has a clone size; where given, it reads once, few, many or a size class.

d_call	j_call	clone_size	v_call	cdr3_nt	cdr3_aa
-	TRBJ1-4	-	TRBV7-9	TGTGCCACCGTGGTGGGATACGGCGATGAAAAACTGTTTTTT	CATVVGYGDEKLFF
TRBD1	TRBJ2-2	-	TRBV4-1	TGCGCCAGCAGCAGGGCCGAGGGACAGGGGTCCGGGGAGCTGTTTTTT	CASSRAEGQGSGELFF
TRBD1	TRBJ2-5	-	TRBV4-3	TGCGCCAGCAGCCAAGATTTCGGGACAGGGGTGGAGACCCAGTACTTC	CASSQDFGTGVETQYF
TRBD1	TRBJ1-5	-	TRBV28	TGTGCCAGCAGATTAGGGACAGGGACAAATCAGCCCCAGCATTTT	CASRLGTGTNQPQHF
-	TRBJ1-2	-	TRBV12-5	TGTGCTAGTGGTTTGCCACGGTACGGATCCAAGGATGGCTACACCTTC	CASGLPRYGSKDGYTF
-	TRBJ1-1	-	TRBV5-1	TGCGCCAGCAGCTGGGACCGCGGGGACACTGAAGCTTTCTTT	CASSWDRGDTEAFF
-	TRBJ1-2	-	TRBV19	TGTGCCAGTAGTCGTGGAGATGACTATGGCTACACCTTC	CASSRGDDYGYTF
TRBD1	TRBJ2-4	-	TRBV13	TGTGCCAGCAGTTTGGCAGGGGGCAACATTCAGTACTTC	CASSLAGGNIQYF
TRBD1	TRBJ1-1	-	TRBV7-2	TGTGCCAGCAGCTTCGGACAGGTGAACACTGAAGCTTTCTTT	CASSFGQVNTEAFF
TRBD1	TRBJ1-2	few	TRBV5-1	TGCGCCAGCAGCTGGGCGACAGGGCGGAACTATGGCTACACCTTC	CASSWATGRNYGYTF
-	TRBJ2-1	-	TRBV2	TGTGCCAGCAGTGATATAGGGACCCACAACGGGCAGTTCTTC	CASSDIGTHNGQFF
TRBD2	TRBJ2-3	-	TRBV19	TGTGCCAGTAGTGAACGGACTAGCGGGGGCACAGATACGCAGTATTTT	CASSERTSGGTDTQYF
-	TRBJ2-1	-	TRBV5-1	TGCGCCAGCAGCTTGGATGGCGGGATCTACAATGAGCAGTTCTTC	CASSLDGGIYNEQFF
TRBD1	TRBJ1-3	-	TRBV7-2	TGTGCCAGCAGCTTAGCGGGACAGGGGAGAGGAAACACCATATATTTT	CASSLAGQGRGNTIYF
TRBD2	TRBJ2-3	-	TRBV5-1	TGCGCCAGCAGCTCCAGCGGGACGGGCCAAGATACGCAGTATTTT	CASSSSGTGQDTQYF
TRBD1	TRBJ2-2	few	TRBV19	TGTGCCAGTAGGGGGACAGGCGTAACCGGGGAGCTGTTTTTT	CASRGTGVTGELFF
-	TRBJ2-5	-	TRBV5-1	TGCGCCAGCAGCTTGGTTTGGGGGTCTGAGGAGACCCAGTACTTC	CASSLVWGSEETQYF
TRBD1	TRBJ2-7	once	TRBV27	TGTGCCAGCAGGTCCTGGGGACAGAACTACGAGCAGTACTTC	CASRSWGQNYEQYF
TRBD2	TRBJ2-2	-	TRBV7-3	TGTGCCAGCCAACCGGGACTAGCTTCCACCGGGGAGCTGTTTTTT	CASQPGLASTGELFF
-	TRBJ1-2	few	TRBV30	TGTGCCTGGAGTGTCGTCAGTAACTATGGCTACACCTTC	CAWSVVSNYGYTF